This TCR beta chain emerged from a study of blood T cell repertoires in COVID-19. Study context: Samples representing acute and convalescent COVID-19 were sourced from the United States, Italy and Spain. The cDNA or gDNA used as material had been derived from T cells, B-cell-depleted T cells, or PBMCs.

V lost 3 bases, J lost 4 bases, and 12 bases lay in between. CDR1 is SGHAT, CDR2 FQNNGV, per germline. The CDR3 spans 14 residues. Enrollment of patients from Seattle took place during active infection, with longitudinal follow-up. Original methodology: Cell counts per sample came from amplifying reference gene primers. Assay: immunoSEQ multiplex PCR; the TCRdb copy retains only in-frame clones and omits some. That table gives V, J and clone size, and the DNA gave D and trimming. The sample records a few hundred thousand clones, approximately 89% being singletons. This sequence joins TRBV11-2 and TRBJ1-2; D perhaps matches TRBD1 (6 bases). This TCR was sampled from an older woman with COVID-19, enrolled during active disease. Material: peripheral blood. DNA of the CDR3: TGTGCCAGCAGCTTCTCGACAGGCCCCTATGGCTACACCTTC. Translated: CASSFSTGPYGYTF.